This T cell receptor beta chain was observed in a study of blood T cell repertoires in COVID-19. Authors' analysis steps: Amplified reference gene primers provided the basis for estimating nucleated cell counts. The table came from immunoSEQ multiplex PCR; TCRdb's copy has only in-frame clones and leaves some out. Clonal size and the V and J genes are those of that table, whereas D and trimming came from the DNA. The repertoire consists of more than 250,000 clones, with 80% to 90% occurring once and the leading ten covering 5.5% to 8%. The CDR3 runs to 18 residues. Germline values: CDR1 MNHEY, CDR2 SMNVEV (reference sequence). Trimming at V came to 5 bases and at J to 1 base, leaving 11 bases not matched to a gene. The Seattle patients, enrolled during active infection, were followed longitudinally.

The chain uses TRBV27 and TRBJ1-1; the match to TRBD1 covers 12 bases. The sample consisted of peripheral blood. The receptor was derived from a woman in her fifties or sixties with COVID-19, enrolled during active disease. CDR3 sequence (DNA): TGTGCCAGCAGTACCCCATCAAGGGGACAGGGGGCGAACACTGAAGCTTTCTTT. Translation: CASSTPSRGQGANTEAFF.